This T cell receptor (beta chain) was recovered during a study of T cell responses to AZD1222 COVID-19 vaccine. Assay used: immunoSEQ multiplex PCR; TCRdb lists only in-frame clones, some missing. The profile shows 140,000 or so clones, 70% to 90% of them singletons. Only one count was recorded for this clone. The antigen is unknown. Germline-derived CDR1 and CDR2 are SGHTA and FQGTGA. This CDR3 region has 14 residues. Trimming removed 1 base at V and 1 base at J, with 7 bases between. It was second doses at about 4 or about 12 weeks that were pooled. Study results and caveats: The CD4 TCRs associated with vaccination extended across spike and predominated at 160-218 and 743-854. Seropositive AZD1222 recipients at baseline numbered only 6 or 7. Donor demographics were predominantly white British with a female majority; clonal diversity may be underestimated.

V gene TRBV7-3 combines with J gene TRBJ1-2; possible D gene TRBD1, 5 bases. Sequenced here: peripheral blood, sampled 28 days after the second AZD1222 dose. This clonotype was obtained from an adult who received the AZD1222 COVID-19 vaccine. For the CDR3, the DNA is TGTGCCAGCAGCTTAAGGGGCTATAACTATGGCTACACCTTC. This gives the protein CASSLRGYNYGYTF.